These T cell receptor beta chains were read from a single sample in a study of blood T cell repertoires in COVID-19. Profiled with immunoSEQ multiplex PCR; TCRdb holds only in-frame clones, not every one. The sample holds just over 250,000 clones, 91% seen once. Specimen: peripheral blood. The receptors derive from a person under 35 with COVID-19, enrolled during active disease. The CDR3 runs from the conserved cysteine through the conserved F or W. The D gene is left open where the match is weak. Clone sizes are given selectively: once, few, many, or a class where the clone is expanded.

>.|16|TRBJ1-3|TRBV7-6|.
CASSLEAIGAGNTIYF
TGTGCCAGCAGCTTAGAGGCGATAGGGGCCGGAAACACCATATATTTT
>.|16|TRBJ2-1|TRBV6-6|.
CASSGGGGGSYNEQFF
TGTGCCAGCAGTGGAGGAGGGGGCGGGTCCTACAATGAGCAGTTCTTC
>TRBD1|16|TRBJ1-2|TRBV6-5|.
CASSYSRDRVIYGYTF
TGTGCCAGCAGTTACTCGAGAGACAGGGTAATCTATGGCTACACCTTC
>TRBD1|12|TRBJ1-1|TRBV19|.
CASSTGQGEAFF
TGTGCCAGTAGCACCGGACAGGGTGAAGCTTTCTTT
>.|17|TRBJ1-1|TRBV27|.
CASSLNVGGAENTEAFF
TGTGCCAGCAGTTTAAATGTCGGTGGGGCGGAGAACACTGAAGCTTTCTTT
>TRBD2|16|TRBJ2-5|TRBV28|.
CASSLLGLAEEETQYF
TGTGCCAGCAGTTTACTGGGGCTAGCGGAGGAAGAGACCCAGTACTTC
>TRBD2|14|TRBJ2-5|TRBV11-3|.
CASPGLAGGETQYF
TGTGCCAGTCCGGGACTAGCGGGAGGAGAGACCCAGTACTTC
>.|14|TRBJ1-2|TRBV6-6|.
CASSQWDISGGYTF
TGTGCCAGCAGTCAGTGGGACATATCGGGTGGCTACACCTTC
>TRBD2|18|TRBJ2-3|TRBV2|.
CASRGRLAGDQSTDTQYF
TGTGCCAGCAGGGGTAGACTAGCGGGAGACCAAAGCACAGATACGCAGTATTTT
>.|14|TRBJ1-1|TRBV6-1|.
CASSEFGGNTEAFF
TGTGCCAGCAGTGAATTCGGGGGGAACACTGAAGCTTTCTTT
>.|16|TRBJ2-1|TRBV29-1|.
CSVDLGGGREYNEQFF
TGCAGCGTTGATCTGGGGGGCGGGAGAGAATACAATGAGCAGTTCTTC
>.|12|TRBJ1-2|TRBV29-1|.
CSVEAHREGYTF
TGCAGCGTTGAAGCTCACAGGGAGGGCTACACCTTC
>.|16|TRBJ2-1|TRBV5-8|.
CASSATGVLSYNEQFF
TGTGCCAGCAGCGCGACGGGGGTATTATCCTACAATGAGCAGTTCTTC
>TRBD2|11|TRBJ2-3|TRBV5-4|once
CASSLGLASYF
TGTGCCAGCAGCTTGGGACTAGCGAGCTATTTT
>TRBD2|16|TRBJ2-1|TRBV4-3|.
CASSQDKREKVNEQFF
TGCGCCAGCAGCCAAGATAAGCGGGAGAAGGTCAATGAGCAGTTCTTC
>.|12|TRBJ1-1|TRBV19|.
CASSLWNTEAFF
TGTGCCAGTAGTCTCTGGAACACTGAAGCTTTCTTT
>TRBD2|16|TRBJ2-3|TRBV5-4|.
CASSLSLAGSTDTQYF
TGTGCCAGCAGCTTGAGCCTAGCGGGGAGCACAGATACGCAGTATTTT
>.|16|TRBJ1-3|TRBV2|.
CASSEAYREDRNTIYF
TGTGCCAGCAGTGAAGCGTACCGGGAAGATCGAAACACCATATATTTT
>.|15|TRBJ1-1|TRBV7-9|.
CASILEAAVNTEAFF
TGTGCCAGCATTCTCGAGGCCGCAGTGAACACTGAAGCTTTCTTT
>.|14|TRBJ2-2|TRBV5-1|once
CASSSSPGTGELFF
TGCGCCAGCAGCTCGTCCCCCGGCACCGGGGAGCTGTTTTTT
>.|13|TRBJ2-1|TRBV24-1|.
CATSGEANNEQFF
TGTGCCACCAGTGGTGAGGCGAACAATGAGCAGTTCTTC
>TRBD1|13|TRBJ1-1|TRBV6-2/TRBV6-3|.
CASSKTGLTEAFF
TGTGCCAGCAGTAAGACAGGGTTAACTGAAGCTTTCTTT
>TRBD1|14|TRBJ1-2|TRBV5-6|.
CASSLGQGPASYTF
TGTGCCAGCAGCCTCGGACAGGGGCCCGCAAGCTACACCTTC
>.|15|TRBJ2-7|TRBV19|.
CASSIGNTVSYEQYF
TGTGCCAGTAGTATAGGCAACACAGTTTCCTACGAGCAGTACTTC